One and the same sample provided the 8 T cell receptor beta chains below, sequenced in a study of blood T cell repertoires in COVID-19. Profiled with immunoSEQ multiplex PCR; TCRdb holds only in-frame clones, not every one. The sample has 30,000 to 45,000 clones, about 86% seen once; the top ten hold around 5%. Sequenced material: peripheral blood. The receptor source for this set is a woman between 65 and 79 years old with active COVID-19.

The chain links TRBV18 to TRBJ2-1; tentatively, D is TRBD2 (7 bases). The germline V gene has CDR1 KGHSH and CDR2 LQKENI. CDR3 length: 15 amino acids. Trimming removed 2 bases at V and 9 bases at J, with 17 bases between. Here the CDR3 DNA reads TGTGCCAGCTCACCAAGGGGTGCGGGGGCAGGTGAGCAGTTCTTC. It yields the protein CASSPRGAGAGEQFF.

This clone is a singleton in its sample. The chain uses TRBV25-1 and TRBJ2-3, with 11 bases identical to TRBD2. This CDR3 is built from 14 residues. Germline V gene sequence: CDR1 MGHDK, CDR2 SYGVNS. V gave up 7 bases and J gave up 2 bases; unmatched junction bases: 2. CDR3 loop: CASTSGGNTDTQYF. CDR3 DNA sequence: TGTGCCAGCACTAGCGGGGGGAACACAGATACGCAGTATTTT. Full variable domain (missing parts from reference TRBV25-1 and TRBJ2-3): EADIYQTPRYLVIGTGKKITLECSQTMGHDKMYWYQQDPGMELHLIHYSYGVNSTEKGDLSSESTVSRIRTEHFPLTLESARPSHTSQYLCASTSGGNTDTQYFGPGTRLTVL.

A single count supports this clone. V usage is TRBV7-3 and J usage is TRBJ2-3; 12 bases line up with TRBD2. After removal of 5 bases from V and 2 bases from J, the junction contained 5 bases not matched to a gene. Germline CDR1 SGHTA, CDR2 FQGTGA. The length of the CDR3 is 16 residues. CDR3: CASSQLAGGLTDTQYF. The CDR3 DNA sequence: TGTGCCAGCAGCCAACTAGCGGGGGGACTCACAGATACGCAGTATTTT. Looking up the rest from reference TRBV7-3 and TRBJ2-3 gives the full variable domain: GAGVSQTPSNKVTEKGKYVELRCDPISGHTALYWYRQSLGQGPEFLIYFQGTGAADDSGLPNDRFFAVRPEGSVSTLKIQRTERGDSAVYLCASSQLAGGLTDTQYFGPGTRLTVL.

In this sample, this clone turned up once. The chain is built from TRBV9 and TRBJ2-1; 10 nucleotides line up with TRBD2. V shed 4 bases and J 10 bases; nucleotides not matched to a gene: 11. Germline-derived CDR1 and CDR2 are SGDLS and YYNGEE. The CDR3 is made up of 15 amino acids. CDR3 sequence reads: CASSPPGLASAEQFF. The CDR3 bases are TGTGCCAGCAGCCCTCCGGGACTAGCGTCAGCGGAGCAGTTCTTC.

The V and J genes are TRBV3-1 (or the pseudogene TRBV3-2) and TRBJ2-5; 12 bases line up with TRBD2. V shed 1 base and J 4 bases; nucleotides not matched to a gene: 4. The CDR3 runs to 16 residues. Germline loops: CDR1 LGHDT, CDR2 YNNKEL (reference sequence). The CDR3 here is CASSQGLAGGRETQYF. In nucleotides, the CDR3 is TGTGCCAGCAGCCAAGGTCTAGCGGGGGGGCGAGAGACCCAGTACTTC.

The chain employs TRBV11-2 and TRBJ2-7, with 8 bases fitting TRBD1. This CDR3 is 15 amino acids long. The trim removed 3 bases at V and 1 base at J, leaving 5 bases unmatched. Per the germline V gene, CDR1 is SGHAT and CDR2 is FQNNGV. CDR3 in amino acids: CASSLGTGFSYEQYF. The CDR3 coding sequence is TGTGCCAGCAGCTTGGGGACAGGCTTTTCCTACGAGCAGTACTTC.

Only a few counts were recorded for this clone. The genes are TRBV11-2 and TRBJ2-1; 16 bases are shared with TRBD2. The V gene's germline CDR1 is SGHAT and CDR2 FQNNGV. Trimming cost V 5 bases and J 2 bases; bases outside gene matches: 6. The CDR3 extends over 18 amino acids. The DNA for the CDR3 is TGTGCCAGCAGCAAACCGGGACTAGCGGGGGGGCCCTACAATGAGCAGTTCTTC. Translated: CASSKPGLAGGPYNEQFF.

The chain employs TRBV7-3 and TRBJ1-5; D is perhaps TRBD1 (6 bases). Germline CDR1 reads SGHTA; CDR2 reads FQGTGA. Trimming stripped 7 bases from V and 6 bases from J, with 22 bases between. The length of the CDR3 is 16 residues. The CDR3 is CASTTKVGGRGQPQHF. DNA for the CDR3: TGTGCCAGCACCACTAAGGTGGGGGGGCGCGGTCAGCCCCAGCATTTT.